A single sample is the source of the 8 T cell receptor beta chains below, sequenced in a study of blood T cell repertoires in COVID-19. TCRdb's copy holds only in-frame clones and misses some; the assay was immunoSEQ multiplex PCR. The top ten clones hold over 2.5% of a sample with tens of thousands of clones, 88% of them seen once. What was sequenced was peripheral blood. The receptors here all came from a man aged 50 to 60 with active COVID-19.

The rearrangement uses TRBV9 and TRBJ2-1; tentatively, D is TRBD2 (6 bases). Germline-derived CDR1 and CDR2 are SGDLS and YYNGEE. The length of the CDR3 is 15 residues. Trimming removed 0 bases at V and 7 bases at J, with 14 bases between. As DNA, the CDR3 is TGTGCCAGCAGCGTAGCTTTGACTAGAGGGAATGAGCAGTTCTTC. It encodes CASSVALTRGNEQFF. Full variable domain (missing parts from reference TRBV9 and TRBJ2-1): DSGVTQTPKHLITATGQRVTLRCSPRSGDLSVYWYQQSLDQGLQFLIQYYNGEERAKGNILERFSAQQFPDLHSELNLSSLELGDSALYFCASSVALTRGNEQFFGPGTRLTVL.

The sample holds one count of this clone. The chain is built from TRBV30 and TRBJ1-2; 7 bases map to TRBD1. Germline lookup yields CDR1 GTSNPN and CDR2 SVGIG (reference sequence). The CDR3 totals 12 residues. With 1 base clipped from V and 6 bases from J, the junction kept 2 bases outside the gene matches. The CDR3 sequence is CAWSGRGDGYTF. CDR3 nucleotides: TGTGCCTGGAGTGGCAGGGGGGATGGCTACACCTTC.

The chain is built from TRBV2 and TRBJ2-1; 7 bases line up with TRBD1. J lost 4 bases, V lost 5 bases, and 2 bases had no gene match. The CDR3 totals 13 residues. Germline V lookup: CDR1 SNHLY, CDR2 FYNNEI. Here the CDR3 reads CASSPGQYNEQFF. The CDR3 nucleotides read TGTGCCAGCAGTCCGGGACAGTACAATGAGCAGTTCTTC.

The CDR3 reads CASSPKGQRFETQYF. CDR3 in DNA: TGTGCCAGCAGCCCGAAAGGACAGAGGTTCGAGACCCAGTACTTC. The chain uses TRBV7-2 and TRBJ2-5; D is possibly TRBD1 (6 bases). The CDR3 spans 15 residues. Per germline, CDR1 SGHTA and CDR2 FQGNSA. The V gene lost 5 bases and the J gene lost 5 bases, with 18 bases spanning the gap.

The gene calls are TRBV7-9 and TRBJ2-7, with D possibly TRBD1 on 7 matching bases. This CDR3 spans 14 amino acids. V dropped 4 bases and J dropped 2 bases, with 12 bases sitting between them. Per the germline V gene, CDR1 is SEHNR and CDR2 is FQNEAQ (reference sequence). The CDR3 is CASSSQGGPYEQYF. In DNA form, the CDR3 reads TGTGCCAGCAGCTCTCAGGGGGGCCCCTACGAGCAGTACTTC.

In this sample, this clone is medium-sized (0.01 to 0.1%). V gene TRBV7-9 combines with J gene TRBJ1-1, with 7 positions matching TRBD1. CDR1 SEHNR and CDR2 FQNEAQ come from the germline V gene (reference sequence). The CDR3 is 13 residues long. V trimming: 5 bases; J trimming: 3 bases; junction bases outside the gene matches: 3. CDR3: CASSPTGDTEAFF. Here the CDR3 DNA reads TGTGCCAGCAGCCCCACAGGGGACACTGAAGCTTTCTTT.

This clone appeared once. The CDR3 loop is CATSTRRVGLRKSYNEQFF. In nucleotides, the CDR3 is TGTGCCACCAGCACCCGACGTGTCGGACTACGAAAATCCTACAATGAGCAGTTCTTC. This chain connects TRBV15 to TRBJ2-1; TRBD2 is a possible D gene (6 bases). The CDR3 contains 19 residues. The V end lost 4 bases, the J end lost 1 base, and 23 bases lay between the germline ends. Germline V CDR1 and CDR2: LNHNV, YYDKDF (reference sequence).

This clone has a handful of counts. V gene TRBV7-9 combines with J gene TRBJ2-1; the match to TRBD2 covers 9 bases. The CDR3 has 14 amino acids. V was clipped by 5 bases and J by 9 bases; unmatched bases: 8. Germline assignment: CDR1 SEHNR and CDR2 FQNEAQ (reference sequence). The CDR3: CASSVSGRSSEQFF. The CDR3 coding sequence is TGTGCCAGCAGCGTTAGCGGGAGATCTTCTGAGCAGTTCTTC.